The 13 T cell receptor beta chains presented below share a single source sample, sequenced in a study of T cell responses to AZD1222 COVID-19 vaccine. TCRdb's copy holds only in-frame clones and misses some; the assay was immunoSEQ multiplex PCR. The table has 180,000 or so clones, 90% to 95% seen once. Material: peripheral blood, obtained on day 0 of AZD1222 vaccination. Receptors originate from an adult in good health.

This chain joins TRBV2 and TRBJ1-4; 8 bases align to TRBD1. The junction had 18 bases not matched to a gene; V was cut back by 5 bases and J by 7 bases. This CDR3 comprises 18 residues. Germline V CDR1 and CDR2: SNHLY, FYNNEI. Here the CDR3 DNA reads TGTGCCAGCAGTCGCCGCCAGTCAGGACAGGGTAGTAGTGAAAAACTGTTTTTT. It specifies CASSRRQSGQGSSEKLFF. The variable domain in full, completed from reference TRBV2 and TRBJ1-4, reads EPEVTQTPSHQVTQMGQEVILRCVPISNHLYFYWYRQILGQKVEFLVSFYNNEISEKSEIFDDQFSVERPDGSNFTLKIRSTKLEDSAMYFCASSRRQSGQGSSEKLFFGSGTQLSVL.

V usage is TRBV19 and J usage is TRBJ2-7, with D perhaps TRBD2 (6 bases). Deletions cut 4 bases from V and 5 bases from J, with 12 bases between. This CDR3 is 13 amino acids long. The germline V gene encodes CDR1 LNHDA and CDR2 SQIVND (reference sequence). CDR3 amino acids: CASSRAGSHEQYF. The CDR3 region has the DNA TGTGCCAGTAGTAGGGCCGGGAGTCACGAGCAGTACTTC.

The chain links TRBV2 to TRBJ1-1; D is possibly TRBD1 (5 bases). The V end was cut by 2 bases, the J end by 0 bases, with 10 bases between. This CDR3 comprises 15 residues. The germline CDR1 and CDR2 sequences are SNHLY and FYNNEI. The CDR3 coding sequence is TGTGCCAGCAGTGAATCGAGGGGTATGAACACTGAAGCTTTCTTT. Translating it yields CASSESRGMNTEAFF.

The chain joins TRBV6-5 to TRBJ1-1, with unresolved D. Germline CDR1 and CDR2: MNHEY and SVGAGI. Trimming took off 2 bases at V and 1 base at J, with 8 bases between the two ends. The CDR3 loop spans 14 amino acids. Here the CDR3 DNA reads TGTGCCAGCAGTTACCTATCTTCGAACACTGAAGCTTTCTTT. It specifies CASSYLSSNTEAFF.

This clone was seen only once. The chain couples TRBV28 to TRBJ2-7; D might be TRBD1 (6 bases). Trimming removed 9 bases from V and 9 bases from J, with 18 bases in between. The CDR3 is 12 amino acids. Germline V gene sequence: CDR1 MDHEN, CDR2 SYDVKM. CDR3 in amino acids: CASGDKLEGQYF. The CDR3 bases are TGTGCCAGTGGGGACAAATTGGAAGGGCAGTACTTC.

The chain uses TRBV28 and TRBJ1-2; tentatively, D is TRBD1 (6 bases). CDR1 and CDR2 from the germline V gene are MDHEN and SYDVKM. Trimming pared 5 bases from V and 9 bases from J, leaving 22 bases between. The CDR3 is made up of 15 amino acids. The CDR3 spells CASSPAGGREDSYTF. The DNA for the CDR3 is TGTGCCAGCAGTCCCGCCGGGGGGCGGGAGGATAGCTACACCTTC.

This clone was observed once. The chain combines TRBV6-4 with TRBJ2-2; unclear D gene. V was trimmed by 8 bases and J by 8 bases, leaving 9 bases between them. Germline V gene sequence: CDR1 MRHNA, CDR2 SNTAGT. This CDR3 comprises 11 residues. The CDR3 sequence: CASGVRGELFF. CDR3 DNA sequence: TGTGCCAGCGGCGTTAGAGGGGAGCTGTTTTTT.

The chain carries TRBV3-1 (or the pseudogene TRBV3-2) and TRBJ1-4, with D unclear. With 1 base removed from V and 9 bases from J, the gap between germline ends came to 15 bases. The V gene's germline CDR1 is LGHDT and CDR2 YNNKEL (reference sequence). This CDR3 contains 15 residues. This CDR3 reads CASSQAGASQKKLFF. CDR3 DNA: TGTGCCAGCAGCCAAGCTGGCGCGTCACAAAAAAAACTGTTTTTT.

V and J are TRBV4-1 and TRBJ1-3; 9 nucleotides line up with TRBD1. The CDR3 spans 17 residues. V was pared by 4 bases and J by 3 bases, with 10 bases of the junction left unmatched. CDR1 is MGHRA, CDR2 YSYEKL, per germline. The CDR3 DNA reads as TGCGCCAGCAGCCCAATGGGGGACAGGGTTTTTGGAAACACCATATATTTT. This sequence encodes CASSPMGDRVFGNTIYF.

CDR3 loop: CASSLLAGGNNEQFF. The CDR3 bases are TGTGCCAGCAGCCTTCTAGCGGGAGGGAACAATGAGCAGTTCTTC. The V call is TRBV5-4, the J call TRBJ2-1; 12 positions agree with TRBD2. The CDR3 loop spans 15 amino acids. Per germline, CDR1 SGHNT and CDR2 YYREEE (reference sequence). V dropped 4 bases and J dropped 5; count of bases not matched to a gene: 4.

This clone was found once. The chain carries TRBV7-9 and TRBJ2-1; TRBD2 aligns across 7 bases. This CDR3 comprises 14 residues. Germline V gene data show CDR1 as SEHNR and CDR2 as FQNEAQ (reference sequence). The ends lost 5 bases at V and 5 bases at J; junction bases unmatched: 6. CDR3 protein: CASSGGTTHNEQFF. CDR3 bases: TGTGCCAGCAGCGGAGGGACTACTCACAATGAGCAGTTCTTC.

The DNA for the CDR3 is TGTGCCAGTAGGGACAGTTTGGCCTACGAGCAGTACTTC. Translating it yields CASRDSLAYEQYF. The gene calls are TRBV27 and TRBJ2-7, with 7 bases fitting TRBD1. V gave up 9 bases and J gave up 2 bases; unmatched junction bases: 7. The CDR3 length is 13 residues. In germline, CDR1 is MNHEY, CDR2 SMNVEV (reference sequence).

The chain joins TRBV4-2 to TRBJ1-6; no definite D call. Germline V gives CDR1 LGHNA, CDR2 YNFKEQ. V lost 0 bases and J lost 10, with 13 bases in between. The CDR3 runs 15 residues. This CDR3 reads CASSQEAGTGSPLHF. The CDR3 coding sequence is TGTGCCAGCAGCCAAGAGGCGGGTACGGGATCACCCCTCCACTTT.